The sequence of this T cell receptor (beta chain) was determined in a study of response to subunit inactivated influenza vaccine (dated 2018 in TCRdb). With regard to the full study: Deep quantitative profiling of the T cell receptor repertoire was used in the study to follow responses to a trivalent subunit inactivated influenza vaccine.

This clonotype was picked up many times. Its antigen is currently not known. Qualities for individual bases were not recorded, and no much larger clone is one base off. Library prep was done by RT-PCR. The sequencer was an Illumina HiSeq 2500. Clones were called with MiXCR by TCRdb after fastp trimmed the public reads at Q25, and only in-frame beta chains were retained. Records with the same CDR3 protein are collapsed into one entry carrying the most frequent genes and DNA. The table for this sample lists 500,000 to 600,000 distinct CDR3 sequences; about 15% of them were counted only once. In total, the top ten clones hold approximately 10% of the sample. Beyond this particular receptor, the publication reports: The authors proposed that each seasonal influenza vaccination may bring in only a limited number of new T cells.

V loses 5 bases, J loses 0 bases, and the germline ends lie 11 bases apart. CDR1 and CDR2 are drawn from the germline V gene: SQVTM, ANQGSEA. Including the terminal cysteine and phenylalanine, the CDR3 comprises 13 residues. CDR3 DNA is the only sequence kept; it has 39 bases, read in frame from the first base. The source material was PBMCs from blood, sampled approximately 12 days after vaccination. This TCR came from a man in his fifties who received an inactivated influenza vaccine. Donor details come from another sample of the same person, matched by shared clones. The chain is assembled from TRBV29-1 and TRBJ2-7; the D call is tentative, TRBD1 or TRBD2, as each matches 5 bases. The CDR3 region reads CSVTGRISYEQYF. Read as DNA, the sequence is TGCAGCGTTACGGGACGGATCTCCTACGAGCAGTACTTC.